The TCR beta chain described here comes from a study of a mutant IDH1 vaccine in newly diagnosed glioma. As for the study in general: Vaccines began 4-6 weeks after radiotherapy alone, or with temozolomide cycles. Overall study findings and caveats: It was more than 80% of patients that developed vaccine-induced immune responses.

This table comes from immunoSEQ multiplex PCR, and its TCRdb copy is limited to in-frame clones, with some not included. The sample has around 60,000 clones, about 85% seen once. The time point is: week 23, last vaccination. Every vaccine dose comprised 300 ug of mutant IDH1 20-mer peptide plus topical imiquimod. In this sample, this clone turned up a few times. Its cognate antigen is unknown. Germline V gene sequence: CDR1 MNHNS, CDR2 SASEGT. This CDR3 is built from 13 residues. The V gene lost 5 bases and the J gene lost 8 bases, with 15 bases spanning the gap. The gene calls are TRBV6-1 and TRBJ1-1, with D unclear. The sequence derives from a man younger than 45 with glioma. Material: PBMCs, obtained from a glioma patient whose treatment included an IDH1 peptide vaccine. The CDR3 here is CASSLGESQEAFF. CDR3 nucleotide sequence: TGTGCCAGCAGTCTCGGGGAATCTCAGGAAGCTTTCTTT.